This TCR beta chain derives from a study of blood T cell repertoires in COVID-19. The overall study: Samples of COVID-19 (acute and convalescent) were obtained from the United States, Italy and Spain. PBMCs, B-cell-depleted T cells, or T cells were the source of the cDNA or gDNA that made up the material.

The method was immunoSEQ multiplex PCR; TCRdb's version includes in-frame clones alone and lacks a portion of them. The table lists about 110,000 clones, approximately 87% of them singletons. Per germline, CDR1 SGHRS and CDR2 YFSETQ. The CDR3 contains 13 residues. V lost 4 bases, J lost 5 bases, and 9 bases lay in between. The TCR was taken from a woman between 45 and 65 years old with acute or convalescent COVID-19. The chain couples TRBV5-1 to TRBJ2-2, with D hard to call. The specimen sequenced was peripheral blood. In nucleotides, the CDR3 is TGCGCCAGCAGCCTTCTCCAGACCGGGGAGCTGTTTTTT. Translated: CASSLLQTGELFF.